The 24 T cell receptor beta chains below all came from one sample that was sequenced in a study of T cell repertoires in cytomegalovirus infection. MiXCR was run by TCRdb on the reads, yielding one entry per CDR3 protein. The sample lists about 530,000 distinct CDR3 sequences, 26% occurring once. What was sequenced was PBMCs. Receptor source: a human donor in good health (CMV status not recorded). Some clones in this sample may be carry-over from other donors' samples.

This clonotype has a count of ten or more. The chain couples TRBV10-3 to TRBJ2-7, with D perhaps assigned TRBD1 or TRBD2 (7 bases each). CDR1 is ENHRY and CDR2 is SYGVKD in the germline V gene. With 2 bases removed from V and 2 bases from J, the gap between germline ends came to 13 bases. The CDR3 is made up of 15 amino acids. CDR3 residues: CAISERQGGTYEQYF. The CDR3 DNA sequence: TGTGCCATCAGTGAGAGACAGGGAGGGACCTACGAGCAGTACTTC.

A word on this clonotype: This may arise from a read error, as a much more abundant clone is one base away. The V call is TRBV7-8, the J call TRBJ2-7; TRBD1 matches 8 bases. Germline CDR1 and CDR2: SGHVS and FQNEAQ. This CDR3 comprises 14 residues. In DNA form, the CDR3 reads TGTGCCAGCAGCTTAGTGGACAGGGTCTACGAGCGGTACTTC. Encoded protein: CASSLVDRVYERYF.

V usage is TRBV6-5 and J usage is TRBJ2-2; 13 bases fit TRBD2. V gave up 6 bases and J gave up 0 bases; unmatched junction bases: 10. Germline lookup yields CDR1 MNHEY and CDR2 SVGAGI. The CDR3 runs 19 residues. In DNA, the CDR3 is TGTGCCAGCAGACCCTCCCTGGGACTAGCGGGGACGAACACCGGGGAGCTGTTTTTT. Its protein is CASRPSLGLAGTNTGELFF.

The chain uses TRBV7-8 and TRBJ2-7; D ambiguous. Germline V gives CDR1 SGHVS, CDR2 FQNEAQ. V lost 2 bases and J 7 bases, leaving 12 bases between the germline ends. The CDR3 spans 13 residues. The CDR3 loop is CASSLNAGREQYF. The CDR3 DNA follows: TGTGCCAGCAGCTTAAATGCCGGACGAGAGCAGTACTTC. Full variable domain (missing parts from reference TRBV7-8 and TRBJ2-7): GAGVSQSPRYKVAKRGQDVALRCDPISGHVSLFWYQQALGQGPEFLTYFQNEAQLDKSGLPSDRFFAERPEGSVSTLKIQRTQQEDSAVYLCASSLNAGREQYFGPGTRLTVT.

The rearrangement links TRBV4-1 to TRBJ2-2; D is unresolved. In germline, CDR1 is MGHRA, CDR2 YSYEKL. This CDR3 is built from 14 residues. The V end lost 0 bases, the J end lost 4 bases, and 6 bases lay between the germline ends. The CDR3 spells CASSQDPATGELFF. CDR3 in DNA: TGCGCCAGCAGCCAAGATCCAGCCACCGGGGAGCTGTTTTTT.

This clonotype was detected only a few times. CDR3 nucleotide sequence: TGCGCCAGCAGCCAAGTTCATTCCCTGGGGTGGACAGATACGCAGTATTTT. Amino acid sequence: CASSQVHSLGWTDTQYF. The chain employs TRBV4-1 and TRBJ2-3; unclear D gene. CDR3 size: 17 residues. The V and J ends lost 1 base and 3 bases respectively, with 17 bases between them. The V gene's germline CDR1 is MGHRA and CDR2 YSYEKL.

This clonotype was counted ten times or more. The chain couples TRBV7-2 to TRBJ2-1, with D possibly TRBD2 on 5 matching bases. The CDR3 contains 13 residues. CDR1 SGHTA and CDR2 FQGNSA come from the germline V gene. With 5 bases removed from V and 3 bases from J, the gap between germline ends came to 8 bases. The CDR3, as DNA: TGTGCCAGCAGCCAAACTAGCTACAATGAGCAGTTCTTC. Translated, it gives CASSQTSYNEQFF.

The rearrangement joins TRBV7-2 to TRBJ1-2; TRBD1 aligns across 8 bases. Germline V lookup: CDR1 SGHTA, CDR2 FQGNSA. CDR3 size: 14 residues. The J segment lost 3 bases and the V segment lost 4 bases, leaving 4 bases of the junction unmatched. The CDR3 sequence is CASSSPGGYYGYTF. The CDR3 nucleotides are TGTGCCAGCAGCTCCCCAGGGGGCTACTATGGCTACACCTTC. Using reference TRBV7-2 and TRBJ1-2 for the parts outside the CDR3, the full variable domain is GAGVSQSPSNKVTEKGKDVELRCDPISGHTALYWYRQSLGQGLEFLIYFQGNSAPDKSGLPSDRFSAERTGGSVSTLTIQRTQQEDSAVYLCASSSPGGYYGYTFGSGTRLTVV.

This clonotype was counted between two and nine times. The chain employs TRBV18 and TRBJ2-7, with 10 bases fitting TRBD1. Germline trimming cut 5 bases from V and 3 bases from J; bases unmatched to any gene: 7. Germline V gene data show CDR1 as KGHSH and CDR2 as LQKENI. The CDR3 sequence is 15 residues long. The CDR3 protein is CASSSGQGVSYEQYV. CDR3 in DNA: TGTGCCAGCTCATCTGGACAGGGGGTTAGCTACGAGCAGTACGTC.

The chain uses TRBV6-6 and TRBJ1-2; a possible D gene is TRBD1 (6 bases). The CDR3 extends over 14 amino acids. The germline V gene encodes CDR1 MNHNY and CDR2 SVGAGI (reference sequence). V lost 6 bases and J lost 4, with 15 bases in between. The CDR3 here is CASSRDGQIYGYTF. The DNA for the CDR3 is TGTGCCAGCAGCAGAGATGGACAGATCTATGGCTACACCTTC.

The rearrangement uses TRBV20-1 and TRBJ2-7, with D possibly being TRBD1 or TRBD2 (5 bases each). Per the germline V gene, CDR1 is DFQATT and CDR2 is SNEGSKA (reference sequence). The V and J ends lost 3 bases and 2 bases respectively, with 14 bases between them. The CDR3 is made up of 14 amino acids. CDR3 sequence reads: CSASRRGTPYEQYF. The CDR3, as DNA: TGCAGTGCTAGTCGTCGGGGCACCCCCTACGAGCAGTACTTC.

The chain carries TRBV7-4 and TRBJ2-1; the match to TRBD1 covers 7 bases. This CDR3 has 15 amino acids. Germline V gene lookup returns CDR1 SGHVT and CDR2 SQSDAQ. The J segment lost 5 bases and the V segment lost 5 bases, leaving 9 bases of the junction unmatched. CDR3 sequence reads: CASSPPGTVDNEQFF. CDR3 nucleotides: TGTGCCAGCAGCCCGCCCGGGACAGTAGACAATGAGCAGTTCTTC.

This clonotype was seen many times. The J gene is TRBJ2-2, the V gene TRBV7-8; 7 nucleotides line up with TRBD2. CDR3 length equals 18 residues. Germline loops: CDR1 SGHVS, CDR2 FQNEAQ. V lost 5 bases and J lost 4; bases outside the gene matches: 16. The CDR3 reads CASSTHLGGSVGTGELFF. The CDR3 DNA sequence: TGTGCCAGCAGCACCCACCTCGGCGGGAGTGTTGGCACCGGGGAGCTGTTTTTT. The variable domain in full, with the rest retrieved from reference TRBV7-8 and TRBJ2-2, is GAGVSQSPRYKVAKRGQDVALRCDPISGHVSLFWYQQALGQGPEFLTYFQNEAQLDKSGLPSDRFFAERPEGSVSTLKIQRTQQEDSAVYLCASSTHLGGSVGTGELFFGEGSRLTVL.

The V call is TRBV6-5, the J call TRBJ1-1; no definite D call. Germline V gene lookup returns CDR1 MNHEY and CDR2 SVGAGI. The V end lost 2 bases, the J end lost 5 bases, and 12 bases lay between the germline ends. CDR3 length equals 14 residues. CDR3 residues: CASSYEPRVTEAFF. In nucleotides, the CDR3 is TGTGCCAGCAGTTACGAACCTCGGGTTACTGAAGCTTTCTTT.

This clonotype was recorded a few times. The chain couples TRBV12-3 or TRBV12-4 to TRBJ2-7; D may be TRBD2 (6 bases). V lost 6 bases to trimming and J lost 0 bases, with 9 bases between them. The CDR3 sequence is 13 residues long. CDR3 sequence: CASSPDYSYEQYV. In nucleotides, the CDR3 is TGTGCCAGCAGCCCGGACTACTCCTACGAGCAGTACGTC.

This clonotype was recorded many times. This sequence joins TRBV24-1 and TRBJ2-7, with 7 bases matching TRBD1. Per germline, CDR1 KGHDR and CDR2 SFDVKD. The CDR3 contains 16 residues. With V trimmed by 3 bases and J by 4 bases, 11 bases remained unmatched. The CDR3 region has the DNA TGTGCCACCAGTGATGGAATTCCGGGACAGTATTACGAGCAGTACTTC. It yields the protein CATSDGIPGQYYEQYF.

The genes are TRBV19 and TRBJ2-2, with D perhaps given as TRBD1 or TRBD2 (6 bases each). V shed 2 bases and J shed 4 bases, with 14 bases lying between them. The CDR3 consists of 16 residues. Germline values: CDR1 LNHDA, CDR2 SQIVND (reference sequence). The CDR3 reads CASSISAGGSTGELFF. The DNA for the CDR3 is TGTGCCAGTAGTATATCTGCCGGGGGCAGCACCGGGGAGCTGTTTTTT.

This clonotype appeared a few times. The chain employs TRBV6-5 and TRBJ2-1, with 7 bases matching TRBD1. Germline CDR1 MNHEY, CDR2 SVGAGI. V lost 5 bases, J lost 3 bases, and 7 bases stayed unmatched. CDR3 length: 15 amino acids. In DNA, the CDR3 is TGTGCCAGCAGTATGACAGGGCCTCTCTACAATGAGCAGTTCTTC. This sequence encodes CASSMTGPLYNEQFF.

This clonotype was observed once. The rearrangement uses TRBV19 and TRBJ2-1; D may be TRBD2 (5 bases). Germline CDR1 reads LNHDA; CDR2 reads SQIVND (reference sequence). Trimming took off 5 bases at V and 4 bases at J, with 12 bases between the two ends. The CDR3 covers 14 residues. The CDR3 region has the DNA TGTGCCAGTAGTCCGTCTAGCACTTACAATGAGCAGTTCTTC. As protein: CASSPSSTYNEQFF. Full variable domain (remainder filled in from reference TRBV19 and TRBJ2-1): DGGITQSPKYLFRKEGQNVTLSCEQNLNHDAMYWYRQDPGQGLRLIYYSQIVNDFQKGDIAEGYSVSREKKESFPLTVTSAQKNPTAFYLCASSPSSTYNEQFFGPGTRLTVL.

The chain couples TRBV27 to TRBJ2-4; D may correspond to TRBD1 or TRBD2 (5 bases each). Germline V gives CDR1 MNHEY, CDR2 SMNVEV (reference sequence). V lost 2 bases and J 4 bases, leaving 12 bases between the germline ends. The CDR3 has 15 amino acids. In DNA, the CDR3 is TGTGCCAGCAGTTTAGAGGGGCGCGTTAAAAACATTCAGTACTTC. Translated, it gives CASSLEGRVKNIQYF.

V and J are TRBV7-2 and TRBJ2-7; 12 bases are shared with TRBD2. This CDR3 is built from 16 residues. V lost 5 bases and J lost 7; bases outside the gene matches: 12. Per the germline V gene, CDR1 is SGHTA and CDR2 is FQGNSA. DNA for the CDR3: TGTGCCAGCAGCCAGATGGGACTAGCGGGTGTTTGGGAGCAGTACTTC. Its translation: CASSQMGLAGVWEQYF.

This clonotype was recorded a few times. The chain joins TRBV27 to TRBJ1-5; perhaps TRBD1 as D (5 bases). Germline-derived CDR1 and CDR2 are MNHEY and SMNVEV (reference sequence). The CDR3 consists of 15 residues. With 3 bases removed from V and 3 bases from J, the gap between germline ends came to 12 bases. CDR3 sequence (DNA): TGTGCCAGCAGTTTGGAAGGGGCTAACAATCAGCCCCAGCATTTT. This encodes CASSLEGANNQPQHF.

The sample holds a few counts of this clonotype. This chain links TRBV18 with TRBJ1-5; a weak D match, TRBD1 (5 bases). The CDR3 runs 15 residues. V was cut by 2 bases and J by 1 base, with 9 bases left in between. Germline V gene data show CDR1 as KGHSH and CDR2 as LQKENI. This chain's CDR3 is CASSPNGQSNQPQHF. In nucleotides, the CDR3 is TGTGCCAGCTCACCAAACGGACAAAGCAATCAGCCCCAGCATTTT. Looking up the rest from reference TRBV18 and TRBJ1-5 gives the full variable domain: NAGVMQNPRHLVRRRGQEARLRCSPMKGHSHVYWYRQLPEEGLKFMVYLQKENIIDESGMPKERFSAEFPKEGPSILRIQQVVRGDSAAYFCASSPNGQSNQPQHFGDGTRLSIL.

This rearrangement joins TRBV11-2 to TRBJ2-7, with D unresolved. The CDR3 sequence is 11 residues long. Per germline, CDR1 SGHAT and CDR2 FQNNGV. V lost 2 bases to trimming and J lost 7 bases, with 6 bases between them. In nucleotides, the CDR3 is TGTGCCAGCAGCTTATTAACGGAGCAGTACGTC. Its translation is CASSLLTEQYV.